The 20 T cell receptor beta chains below all came from one sample that was sequenced in a study of OX40 agonist ivuxolimab in advanced cancers. TCRdb's copy holds only in-frame clones and misses some; the assay was immunoSEQ multiplex PCR. The table lists around 50,000 clones, over 80% of them singletons. The material sequenced was CD4+ or CD8+ T cells sorted from blood, taken in a trial of the OX40 agonist ivuxolimab. The receptors originated from an adult with an advanced solid tumor such as melanoma, head and neck, liver or kidney cancer.

This chain links TRBV19 with TRBJ2-3, with 12 bases matching TRBD2. The length of the CDR3 is 17 residues. V was pared by 6 bases and J by 0 bases, with 7 bases of the junction left unmatched. The germline gives CDR1 LNHDA, CDR2 SQIVND (reference sequence). The CDR3, as DNA: TGTGCCAGTAGCGGGACTAGCGGGCACCCAAGCACAGATACGCAGTATTTT. Translating gives CASSGTSGHPSTDTQYF.

This chain joins TRBV6-5 and TRBJ1-4, with 7 bases matching TRBD1. V gave up 6 bases and J gave up 7 bases; unmatched junction bases: 5. The CDR3 spans 13 residues. CDR1 is MNHEY, CDR2 SVGAGI, per germline. The CDR3 region is CASSRQGSEKLFF. The CDR3 region has the DNA TGTGCCAGCAGCAGACAGGGATCTGAAAAACTGTTTTTT.

The sample holds a few counts of this clone. The chain uses TRBV30 and TRBJ2-7, with D uncertain. Trimming took 1 base from V and 2 from J, leaving 3 bases between them. There are 11 residues in the CDR3. CDR1 is GTSNPN, CDR2 SVGIG, per germline (reference sequence). CDR3 residues: CAWSETYEQYF. CDR3 in DNA: TGTGCCTGGAGTGAGACCTACGAGCAGTACTTC.

This chain links TRBV4-1 with TRBJ2-4, with D perhaps TRBD1 (6 bases). V lost 4 bases, J lost 3 bases, and 25 bases lay in between. There are 19 residues in the CDR3. Per the germline V gene, CDR1 is MGHRA and CDR2 is YSYEKL. CDR3 bases: TGCGCCAGCAGCCCACCACTCCGGACAGCCAATCGGGACAAAAACATTCAGTACTTC. Protein: CASSPPLRTANRDKNIQYF.

V and J are TRBV6-1 and TRBJ1-2, with D hard to call. Germline V CDR1 and CDR2: MNHNS, SASEGT. This CDR3 is 17 amino acids long. The V and J ends lost 4 bases and 2 bases respectively, with 20 bases between them. This CDR3 reads CASSGILAGAGNYGYTF. The CDR3 nucleotides read TGTGCCAGCAGTGGAATTTTGGCGGGCGCAGGCAACTATGGCTACACCTTC.

The V gene is TRBV27, the J gene TRBJ1-5; D gene uncertain. CDR1 is MNHEY and CDR2 is SMNVEV in the germline V gene (reference sequence). The CDR3 length is 14 residues. V lost 3 bases, J lost 7 bases, and 13 bases lay in between. In nucleotides, the CDR3 is TGTGCCAGCAGTTTTTTGGGTTATGAGCAGCCCCAGCATTTT. It specifies CASSFLGYEQPQHF.

The CDR3 region is CASSSGSNNEQFF. CDR3 DNA sequence: TGTGCCAGTAGCTCAGGGAGCAACAATGAGCAGTTCTTC. V and J are TRBV19 and TRBJ2-1; D may be TRBD1 or TRBD2 (5 bases each). Germline CDR1 LNHDA, CDR2 SQIVND (reference sequence). V was shortened by 6 bases and J by 5 bases, with 11 bases between the two germline ends. This CDR3 is built from 13 residues.

The chain couples TRBV30 to TRBJ1-6; D unclear. Deletions cut 4 bases from V and 8 bases from J, with 12 bases between. The CDR3 runs to 13 residues. The germline CDR1 and CDR2 sequences are GTSNPN and SVGIG (reference sequence). CDR3 residues: CAWTRVGDSPLHF. CDR3 sequence (DNA): TGTGCCTGGACGAGGGTCGGTGATTCACCCCTCCACTTT. Drawing the rest from reference TRBV30 and TRBJ1-6, the complete variable domain is SQTIHQWPATLVQPVGSPLSLECTVEGTSNPNLYWYRQAAGRGLQLLFYSVGIGQISSEVPQNLSASRPQDRQFILSSKKLLLSDSGFYLCAWTRVGDSPLHFGNGTRLTVT.

This chain uses TRBV29-1 with TRBJ2-5, with a weak D call TRBD2 (7 bases). Looked up from germline, CDR1 is SQVTM and CDR2 is ANQGSEA. This CDR3 is built from 13 residues. V gave up 7 bases and J gave up 1 base, with 13 bases separating them. The DNA of the CDR3 is TGCAGCGCGGGGAGGGGGGGCCAAGAGACCCAGTACTTC. As protein: CSAGRGGQETQYF.

V gene TRBV27 combines with J gene TRBJ1-4, with D possibly being TRBD1 (6 bases). CDR1 MNHEY and CDR2 SMNVEV come from the germline V gene (reference sequence). With 5 bases removed from V and 8 bases from J, the gap between germline ends came to 18 bases. CDR3 length: 15 amino acids. Written as DNA, the CDR3 is TGTGCCAGCAGTCAAACCGGACAGCTTAACGAAAAACTGTTTTTT. Its protein product is CASSQTGQLNEKLFF.

The gene calls are TRBV5-1 and TRBJ2-3; D is possibly TRBD1 or TRBD2 (5 bases each). Trimming took off 3 bases at V and 0 bases at J, with 11 bases between the two ends. The germline gives CDR1 SGHRS, CDR2 YFSETQ. CDR3 length: 15 residues. CDR3 coding DNA: TGCGCCAGCAGCTCTCGGGGCCTAAGCACAGATACGCAGTATTTT. Amino acid sequence: CASSSRGLSTDTQYF.

The gene calls are TRBV21-1 and TRBJ2-7; the table's D call, TRBD2, has no DNA check behind it. TRBV21-1 is a listed pseudogene. This CDR3 contains 15 residues. The CDR3 DNA is TGTGCCAGCAGCACACTGGGACTACTGAGCTGTGAGCAGTACTTC. This gives the protein CASSTLGLLSCEQYF.

Concerning this clone: The conserved closing phenylalanine or tryptophan is absent in this CDR3, likely reflecting a read error. It is unclear where the CDR3 begins or ends on the DNA, so no DNA is shown, and the CDR3 is as TCRdb lists it. J is TRBJ2-7 and V is TRBV11-1; no DNA check was done on the table's D call, TRBD1. Germline V gives CDR1 SGHAT, CDR2 FQDESV (reference sequence). The CDR3 spans 14 amino acids, including both terminal residues. The CDR3: CASSPNICRQHPQI.

The V gene is TRBV15, the J gene TRBJ2-5; D is uncertain. Germline lookup yields CDR1 LNHNV and CDR2 YYDKDF (reference sequence). Trimming took 0 bases from V and 1 from J, leaving 9 bases between them. The CDR3 is 15 amino acids. In DNA form, the CDR3 reads TGTGCCACCAGCAGAGATAGGCCGCCCCAAGAGACCCAGTACTTC. The encoded protein is CATSRDRPPQETQYF.

This clone came up once. This chain uses TRBV7-9 with TRBJ1-3; no firm D call. Trimming removed 5 bases at V and 0 bases at J, with 11 bases between. CDR1 and CDR2 (germline): SEHNR, FQNEAQ (reference sequence). CDR3 size: 15 residues. The CDR3 region has the DNA TGTGCCAGCAGCCCGGTTTCGGTCTCTGGAAACACCATATATTTT. As protein: CASSPVSVSGNTIYF. Looking up the rest from reference TRBV7-9 and TRBJ1-3 gives the full variable domain: DTGVSQNPRHKITKRGQNVTFRCDPISEHNRLYWYRQTLGQGPEFLTYFQNEAQLEKSRLLSDRFSAERPKGSFSTLEIQRTEQGDSAMYLCASSPVSVSGNTIYFGEGSWLTVV.

The CDR3 DNA reads as TGTGCCAGTACCGGGGGACGGGGAATTAGCAATCAGCCCCAGCATTTT. It is translated as CASTGGRGISNQPQHF. The rearrangement links TRBV19 to TRBJ1-5; the D gene is possibly TRBD1 (5 bases). The CDR3 contains 16 residues. In germline, CDR1 is LNHDA, CDR2 SQIVND (reference sequence). V dropped 7 bases and J dropped 0 bases, with 16 bases sitting between them.

The V gene is TRBV6-5, the J gene TRBJ2-5, with unresolved D. The CDR3 length is 15 residues. V was shortened by 0 bases and J by 2 bases, with 10 bases between the two germline ends. CDR1 MNHEY and CDR2 SVGAGI come from the germline V gene. The CDR3: CASSYSAEEQETQYF. The CDR3 bases are TGTGCCAGCAGTTACTCGGCAGAGGAACAAGAGACCCAGTACTTC.

The CDR3 spells CATGLGSYEQYF. The CDR3 DNA reads as TGTGCCACGGGACTAGGGAGCTACGAGCAGTACTTC. V is TRBV6-5 and J is TRBJ2-7, with 8 bases identical to TRBD2. Trimming removed 10 bases from V and 3 bases from J; junction bases left unmatched: 5. This CDR3 contains 12 residues. Germline values: CDR1 MNHEY, CDR2 SVGAGI.

This chain connects TRBV6-1 to TRBJ1-5; D possibly corresponds to TRBD1 (6 bases). CDR3 size: 15 residues. The ends were cut back, 2 bases at V and 0 bases at J, with 8 bases in the middle. Germline V gives CDR1 MNHNS, CDR2 SASEGT. The CDR3 bases are TGTGCCAGCAGTGAAAACAGGGATAGCAATCAGCCCCAGCATTTT. Amino acids: CASSENRDSNQPQHF.

The genes are TRBV7-8 and TRBJ2-2; 7 nucleotides match TRBD2. After removal of 8 bases from V and 6 bases from J, the junction contained 9 bases not matched to a gene. The germline V gene encodes CDR1 SGHVS and CDR2 FQNEAQ. The CDR3 contains 14 residues. The CDR3 sequence: CASHPRLAPGELFF. The CDR3 nucleotides are TGTGCCAGCCACCCTAGACTAGCCCCCGGGGAGCTGTTTTTT.